The clone carrying this T cell receptor (beta chain) has just one count. The antigen is not known. The data belong to a study of blood T cells in healthy people across ages. Using a J-beta primer mix together with a sample-barcoded 5' primer, a second PCR was run for roughly 6 to 12 cycles. MiXCR, run by TCRdb on the 5' RACE reads, gives a single entry per CDR3 protein. The table lists approximately 810,000 distinct CDR3 sequences, roughly 34% of them singletons. Donor samples were obtained from healthy Caucasian individuals from Russia, aged about 6 to 90. CDR3 size: 14 residues. Germline V CDR1 and CDR2: MDHEN, SYDVKM. The J segment lost 3 bases and the V segment lost 8 bases, leaving 8 bases of the junction unmatched. Findings and caveats of the study: Greater diversity and more naive CD4+ cells were seen in long-lived donors than in aged donors. Per million T cells, the diversity of TCR beta decreased roughly linearly as age advanced.

Sequencing was performed on blood. The TCR was taken from a man aged 18 to 30 in good health. The rearrangement joins TRBV28 to TRBJ2-3; 7 bases align to TRBD2. As DNA, the CDR3 is TGTGCCAGCCGGGCGGGGGAGGCGACAGATACGCAGTATTTT. Its protein is CASRAGEATDTQYF.